This passage covers 3 T cell receptor beta chains from one sample sequenced in a study of shared clonotypes between healthy human individuals. Only in-frame clones appear in the TCRdb table, and some are missing; sequencing was by immunoSEQ multiplex PCR. The top ten hold about 0.39% of the sample, which has about 2.3 million clones, 85% to 95% seen once. The sequenced sample was naive CD4+ T cells from PBMCs. The subset: CD45RA+ positively selected. All receptors derive from a man younger than 35 in good health. Some clones in this sample may be carry-over from other donors' samples.

The chain has TRBV11-2 and TRBJ2-7; D gene ambiguous. V dropped 1 base and J dropped 5 bases, with 12 bases sitting between them. CDR1 and CDR2 (germline): SGHAT, FQNNGV. This CDR3 has 14 amino acids. CDR3 nucleotides: TGTGCCAGCAGCTTAGGATCGGTCATCCACGAGCAGTACTTC. It encodes CASSLGSVIHEQYF.

V and J are TRBV6-1 and TRBJ2-7; perhaps TRBD2 as D (5 bases). CDR1 is MNHNS, CDR2 SASEGT, per germline. Trimming shortened V by 3 bases and J by 0 bases, and 18 bases separated the two germline ends. This CDR3 comprises 17 residues. The CDR3 loop reads CASSDFWEPGSSYEQYF. The DNA of the CDR3 is TGTGCCAGCAGTGATTTCTGGGAGCCGGGGAGCTCCTACGAGCAGTACTTC.

The chain couples TRBV30 to TRBJ1-2; 10 nucleotides agree with TRBD1. Germline V gene sequence: CDR1 GTSNPN, CDR2 SVGIG (reference sequence). The length of the CDR3 is 13 residues. V lost 5 bases to trimming and J lost 6 bases; unmatched junction nucleotides: 6. The CDR3 sequence: CAWPGQGSHGYTF. The CDR3 coding sequence is TGTGCCTGGCCGGGACAGGGGAGTCATGGCTACACCTTC.